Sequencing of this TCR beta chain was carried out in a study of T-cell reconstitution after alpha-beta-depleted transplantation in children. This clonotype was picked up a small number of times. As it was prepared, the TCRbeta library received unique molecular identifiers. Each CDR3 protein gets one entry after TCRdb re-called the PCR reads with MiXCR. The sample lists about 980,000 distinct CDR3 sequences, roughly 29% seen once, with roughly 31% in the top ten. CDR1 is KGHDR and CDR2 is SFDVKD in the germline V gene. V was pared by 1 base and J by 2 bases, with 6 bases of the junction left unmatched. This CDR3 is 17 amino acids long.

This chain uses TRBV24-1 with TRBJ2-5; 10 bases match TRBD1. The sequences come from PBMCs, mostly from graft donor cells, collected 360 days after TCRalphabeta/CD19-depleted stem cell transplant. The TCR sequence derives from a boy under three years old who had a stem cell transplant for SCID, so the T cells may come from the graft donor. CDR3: CATSDFPGQGRQETQYF. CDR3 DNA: TGTGCCACCAGTGATTTTCCGGGACAGGGGCGTCAAGAGACCCAGTACTTC.